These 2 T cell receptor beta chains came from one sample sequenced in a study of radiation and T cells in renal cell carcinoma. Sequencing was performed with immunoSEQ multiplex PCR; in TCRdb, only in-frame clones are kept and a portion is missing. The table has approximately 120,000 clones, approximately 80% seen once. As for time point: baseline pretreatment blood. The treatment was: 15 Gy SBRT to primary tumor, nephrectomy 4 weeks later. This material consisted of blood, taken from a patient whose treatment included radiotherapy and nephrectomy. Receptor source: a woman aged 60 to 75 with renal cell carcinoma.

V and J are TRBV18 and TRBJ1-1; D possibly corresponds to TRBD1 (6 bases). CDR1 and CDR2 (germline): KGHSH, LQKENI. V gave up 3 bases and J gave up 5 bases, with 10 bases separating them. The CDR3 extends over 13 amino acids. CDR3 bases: TGTGCCAGCTCACCGAGGGGGGAAACTGAAGCTTTCTTT. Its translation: CASSPRGETEAFF.

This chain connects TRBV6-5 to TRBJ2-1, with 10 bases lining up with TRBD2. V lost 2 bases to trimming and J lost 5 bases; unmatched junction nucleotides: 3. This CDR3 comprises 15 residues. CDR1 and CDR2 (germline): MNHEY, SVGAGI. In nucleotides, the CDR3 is TGTGCCAGCAGTTACAAGGGACTAGCGAACAATGAGCAGTTCTTC. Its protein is CASSYKGLANNEQFF.